Listed below are T cell receptor beta chains from one sample, sequenced in a study of monozygotic twins with inflammatory bowel disease. TCRdb reprocessed the 5' RACE reads; each CDR3 protein has one entry and no DNA is given. This table lists roughly 200,000 distinct CDR3 sequences. Material for sequencing was blood. The receptors originated from a human donor with ulcerative colitis or Crohn's disease, or a healthy co-twin of an affected twin (not recorded which). Each CDR3 is given with its conserved first and last residue.

j_call: TRBJ1-6
v_call: TRBV7-2
cdr3_aa: CASRHDIFSYNSPLHF

j_call: TRBJ2-5
v_call: TRBV7-9
cdr3_aa: CASSLEGGQETQYF

j_call: TRBJ1-1
v_call: TRBV20-1
cdr3_aa: CSARTGDTEAFF

j_call: TRBJ2-2
v_call: TRBV7-2
cdr3_aa: CASSRQGAVVGELFF

j_call: TRBJ1-1
v_call: TRBV5-1
cdr3_aa: CASRPGLNTEAFF

j_call: TRBJ2-5
v_call: TRBV12-3/TRBV12-4
cdr3_aa: CASSLRSLLSQYF

j_call: TRBJ2-4
v_call: TRBV6-1
cdr3_aa: CASSDSPGLPPKNIQYF

j_call: TRBJ1-2
v_call: TRBV20-1
cdr3_aa: CSARTAPGYTF

j_call: TRBJ2-1
v_call: TRBV7-3
cdr3_aa: CASSKDRGPYNEQFF

j_call: TRBJ2-7
v_call: TRBV12-3/TRBV12-4
cdr3_aa: CASSPPTGREFYEQYF

j_call: TRBJ1-5
v_call: TRBV5-1
cdr3_aa: CASSLTVREINQPQHF

j_call: TRBJ1-1
v_call: TRBV6-5
cdr3_aa: CASSYSLGFTTEAFF

j_call: TRBJ1-2
v_call: TRBV3-1
cdr3_aa: CASSLDRADYGYTF

j_call: TRBJ2-1
v_call: TRBV7-2
cdr3_aa: CASSLSGRGGRGEQFF

j_call: TRBJ2-1
v_call: TRBV24-1
cdr3_aa: CATTAGDEQFF

j_call: TRBJ2-5
v_call: TRBV6-1
cdr3_aa: CASSPLGVRETQYF

j_call: TRBJ1-2
v_call: TRBV12-3/TRBV12-4
cdr3_aa: CASSLQGENYGYTF

j_call: TRBJ1-3
v_call: TRBV5-1
cdr3_aa: CASSTTLTGASGNTIYF

j_call: TRBJ1-4
v_call: TRBV19
cdr3_aa: CASSPPGPRNEKLFF

j_call: TRBJ2-1
v_call: TRBV24-1
cdr3_aa: CATSARLAGAYNEQFF

j_call: TRBJ2-1
v_call: TRBV6-1
cdr3_aa: CASRETVNEQFF

j_call: TRBJ2-7
v_call: TRBV7-2
cdr3_aa: CASSINSGGLYEQYF

j_call: TRBJ1-1
v_call: TRBV3-1
cdr3_aa: CASSQEGYTDTEAFF

j_call: TRBJ2-7
v_call: TRBV14
cdr3_aa: CASSQGGSFRYEQYF

j_call: TRBJ2-3
v_call: TRBV21-1
cdr3_aa: CASSTPLGANTQYF

j_call: TRBJ1-2
v_call: TRBV12-3/TRBV12-4
cdr3_aa: CASSTGRGYTF

j_call: TRBJ1-2
v_call: TRBV13
cdr3_aa: CASSSTPEVDGYTF

j_call: TRBJ2-3
v_call: TRBV25-1
cdr3_aa: CASSDWRTDTQYF

j_call: TRBJ1-2
v_call: TRBV7-9
cdr3_aa: CASSFRVGNYGYTF

j_call: TRBJ2-1
v_call: TRBV12-3/TRBV12-4
cdr3_aa: CASSLKDTSSYNEQFF

j_call: TRBJ2-2
v_call: TRBV10-1
cdr3_aa: CASSESWELFF

j_call: TRBJ1-2
v_call: TRBV6-6
cdr3_aa: CASSYSQGWGYTF

j_call: TRBJ2-3
v_call: TRBV7-9
cdr3_aa: CASSSGAVSTDTQYF

j_call: TRBJ1-5
v_call: TRBV4-2
cdr3_aa: CASSRGGQGSFFGNQPQHF

j_call: TRBJ1-2
v_call: TRBV20-1
cdr3_aa: CSASDRANYGYTF

j_call: TRBJ2-3
v_call: TRBV18
cdr3_aa: CASSPSQGADTQYF

j_call: TRBJ1-1
v_call: TRBV18
cdr3_aa: CASSPLQTGQYTEAFF

j_call: TRBJ1-1
v_call: TRBV10-3
cdr3_aa: CAISNRQDTEAFF

j_call: TRBJ1-1
v_call: TRBV10-3
cdr3_aa: CAISESRGERAFF

j_call: TRBJ1-5
v_call: TRBV20-1
cdr3_aa: CSARGLSNQPQHF

j_call: TRBJ2-3
v_call: TRBV20-1
cdr3_aa: CSASRDSSTDTQYF

j_call: TRBJ1-5
v_call: TRBV20-1
cdr3_aa: CSASRGHSNQPQHF

j_call: TRBJ2-5
v_call: TRBV20-1
cdr3_aa: CSARPEETQYF

j_call: TRBJ1-4
v_call: TRBV12-3/TRBV12-4
cdr3_aa: CASSPFGPNEKLFF

j_call: TRBJ1-1
v_call: TRBV15
cdr3_aa: CATSRAPKGAEAFF

j_call: TRBJ2-1
v_call: TRBV11-2
cdr3_aa: CASSYQGREQFF

j_call: TRBJ2-2
v_call: TRBV12-3/TRBV12-4
cdr3_aa: CASSPWTGNTGELFF

j_call: TRBJ2-1
v_call: TRBV20-1
cdr3_aa: CSARTSGGAVTYNEQFF

j_call: TRBJ1-2
v_call: TRBV5-1
cdr3_aa: CASSLASSNYGYTF

j_call: TRBJ2-7
v_call: TRBV18
cdr3_aa: CASSPTWALTSNEQYF

j_call: TRBJ1-2
v_call: TRBV7-9
cdr3_aa: CASSLGDRNLGGYTF

j_call: TRBJ1-1
v_call: TRBV6-5
cdr3_aa: CASSYGGLNTEAFF

j_call: TRBJ2-3
v_call: TRBV7-2
cdr3_aa: CASSLELTGTDTQYF

j_call: TRBJ2-7
v_call: TRBV3-1
cdr3_aa: CASRAGTGEQYF

j_call: TRBJ2-1
v_call: TRBV4-2
cdr3_aa: CASSQEFLALEQFF

j_call: TRBJ1-2
v_call: TRBV20-1
cdr3_aa: CSAISSFGDYGYTF